This is a list of T cell receptor beta chains from one sample in a study of spatial heterogeneity in lung cancer. TCRdb re-called the 5' RACE reads through MiXCR, storing one row per CDR3 protein. The sample lists under 100,000 distinct CDR3 sequences, roughly 8.7% occurring once. The sequenced sample was PBMCs, obtained at surgery. The receptors derive from a male donor with early-stage non-small cell lung cancer. The CDR3 runs from the conserved cysteine through the conserved F or W. D genes are given only for firm matches. Only part of the rows carry a size: once, few, many, or a class if the clone is expanded.

D	J	size	V	CDR3	DNA
NA	TRBJ2-2	few	TRBV2	CASSRVLTGELFF	TGTGCCAGCAGCCGGGTCCTGACCGGGGAGCTGTTTTTT
NA	TRBJ2-7	NA	TRBV2	CASSGSFGQAGYEQYF	TGTGCCAGCAGTGGCTCTTTTGGGCAGGCGGGCTACGAGCAGTACTTC
NA	TRBJ1-3	few	TRBV7-3	CASSWRDGNTIYF	TGTGCCAGCAGCTGGAGGGATGGAAACACCATATATTTT
NA	TRBJ2-5	many	TRBV7-9	CASSQGTSTQYF	TGTGCCAGCAGCCAAGGGACGTCGACCCAGTACTTC
NA	TRBJ1-5	NA	TRBV29-1	CSVGDDQPQHF	TGCAGCGTGGGGGACGATCAGCCCCAGCATTTT
NA	TRBJ1-1	many	TRBV6-5	CASSGPNHRAVTEAFF	TGTGCCAGCAGTGGACCTAATCACAGGGCGGTCACTGAAGCTTTCTTT
TRBD1	TRBJ2-7	few	TRBV28	CASHGQAYSSYEQYF	TGTGCCAGTCATGGACAGGCATATTCTTCCTACGAGCAGTACTTC
TRBD2	TRBJ2-5	NA	TRBV4-3	CASSQEYRQRGQETQYF	TGCGCCAGCAGCCAAGAATACCGACAGCGGGGACAAGAGACCCAGTACTTC
NA	TRBJ2-2	many	TRBV15	CATSRGAGDTGELFF	TGTGCCACCAGCAGAGGGGCAGGGGATACCGGGGAGCTGTTTTTT
NA	TRBJ1-1	many	TRBV29-1	CSSNPRGGSEAFF	TGCAGCTCAAACCCCCGGGGAGGCTCTGAAGCTTTCTTT
NA	TRBJ2-5	NA	TRBV14	CASSQGLAETQYF	TGTGCCAGCAGCCAAGGGCTAGCTGAGACCCAGTACTTC
NA	TRBJ2-5	few	TRBV12-3/TRBV12-4	CASTPTAYQETQYF	TGTGCCAGCACCCCGACAGCGTACCAAGAGACCCAGTACTTC
NA	TRBJ1-1	few	TRBV5-5	CASSLLGGGAAEAFF	TGTGCCAGCAGCTTGTTGGGCGGGGGTGCGGCTGAAGCTTTCTTT
NA	TRBJ1-3	NA	TRBV5-6	CASSLALAISGNTIYF	TGTGCCAGCAGCTTGGCCTTGGCAATCTCTGGAAACACCATATATTTT
NA	TRBJ1-2	many	TRBV5-5	CASSLLQNYGYTF	TGTGCCAGCAGCTTATTACAGAACTATGGCTACACCTTC
TRBD1	TRBJ2-7	many	TRBV5-1	CASSSGQGVAYEQYF	TGCGCCAGCAGCTCGGGACAGGGGGTAGCCTACGAGCAGTACTTC
NA	TRBJ2-5	many	TRBV2	CASRDTGFGETQYF	TGTGCCAGCAGGGACACAGGGTTCGGGGAGACCCAGTACTTC
NA	TRBJ2-2	few	TRBV24-1	CATSDPWTDSNTGELFF	TGTGCCACCAGTGATCCCTGGACGGATTCGAACACCGGGGAGCTGTTTTTT
NA	TRBJ2-7	medium-sized	TRBV4-2	CASSQDWTPFGGEQYF	TGTGCCAGCAGCCAAGACTGGACTCCTTTCGGAGGGGAGCAGTACTTC
TRBD1	TRBJ1-1	many	TRBV13	CASSSQDRGFEAFF	TGTGCCAGCAGCTCTCAGGACAGGGGATTTGAAGCTTTCTTT
NA	TRBJ2-3	few	TRBV7-2	CASSFTYTDTQYF	TGTGCCAGCAGCTTCACTTACACAGATACGCAGTATTTT
NA	TRBJ2-7	few	TRBV12-5	CASGLDHEQYF	TGTGCTAGTGGTTTGGACCACGAGCAGTACTTC
TRBD2	TRBJ2-3	NA	TRBV28	CASSPGRAGEDTQYF	TGTGCCAGCAGTCCCGGGCGGGCGGGAGAAGATACGCAGTATTTT
NA	TRBJ1-3	many	TRBV7-9	CASSPRGISGNTIYF	TGTGCCAGCAGCCCTCGGGGGATCTCTGGAAACACCATATATTTT
TRBD1	TRBJ1-5	many	TRBV23-1	CALHNRGLNQPQHF	TGCGCGCTTCACAACAGGGGTCTGAATCAGCCCCAGCATTTT
NA	TRBJ2-5	few	TRBV2	CASGYRGGETQYF	TGTGCCAGCGGCTACAGGGGAGGGGAGACCCAGTACTTC
TRBD1	TRBJ1-2	NA	TRBV6-2/TRBV6-3	CASSYLTGTIGYTF	TGTGCCAGCAGTTACTTGACAGGGACGATTGGCTACACCTTC
NA	TRBJ1-2	many	TRBV2	CASREGNYGYTF	TGTGCCAGCCGAGAGGGGAACTATGGCTACACCTTC
NA	TRBJ1-1	many	TRBV5-5	CASSWVDTEAFF	TGTGCCAGCAGCTGGGTGGACACTGAAGCTTTCTTT
NA	TRBJ1-4	few	TRBV20-1	CSARDPGTFDEKLFF	TGCAGTGCTAGAGATCCAGGGACTTTCGATGAAAAACTGTTTTTT
NA	TRBJ2-3	few	TRBV6-6	CASSYNSPTVGDTQYF	TGTGCCAGCAGTTACAACAGCCCCACTGTTGGAGATACGCAGTATTTT
NA	TRBJ2-1	many	TRBV11-2	CASSLSSRSYNEQFF	TGTGCCAGCAGCTTATCATCGCGCTCCTACAATGAGCAGTTCTTC